The 32 T cell receptor beta chains presented below share a single source sample, sequenced in a study of T cells in Graves' hyperthyroidism and ophthalmopathy. The TCR beta CDR3 regions underwent amplification using RNA transcripts as the source. The HTBI primer set drove a first-round RT-PCR of the TCR CDR3. MiXCR, run by TCRdb on the multiplex PCR reads, gives a single entry per CDR3 protein. This sample yields more than 350,000 distinct CDR3 sequences, of which under 15% are seen a single time; approximately 30% belongs to the top ten. Input material: blood. The receptors were sampled from a woman under 40 with Graves' hyperthyroidism.

V and J are TRBV10-1 and TRBJ2-1; 10 nucleotides line up with TRBD1. The CDR3 totals 16 residues. CDR1 is WNHNN and CDR2 is SYGVQD in the germline V gene (reference sequence). Trimming cost V 4 bases and J 8 bases; bases outside gene matches: 11. The CDR3 nucleotides read TGCGCCAGCAGTGTAATTGCGGGACAGGGGCCCCATGAGCAGTTCTTC. This sequence encodes CASSVIAGQGPHEQFF.

The rearrangement links TRBV20-1 to TRBJ1-5; tentative D call: TRBD1 (5 bases). Germline V lookup: CDR1 DFQATT, CDR2 SNEGSKA (reference sequence). The CDR3 has 15 amino acids. V was shortened by 0 bases and J by 4 bases, with 13 bases between the two germline ends. The CDR3 loop reads CSARDREGRNQPQHF. The CDR3 DNA reads as TGCAGTGCTAGAGATCGGGAGGGGAGGAATCAGCCCCAGCATTTT.

This clonotype was observed many times. The chain combines TRBV20-1 with TRBJ2-1; TRBD2 matches at 9 bases. J was trimmed by 2 bases and V by 0 bases; bases with no gene match: 8. Germline-derived CDR1 and CDR2 are DFQATT and SNEGSKA (reference sequence). The CDR3 totals 17 residues. The CDR3 region is CSARDSKASGTYNEQFF. The CDR3 coding sequence is TGCAGTGCTAGAGATTCGAAGGCTAGCGGGACCTACAATGAGCAGTTCTTC.

This clonotype was picked up many times. This chain joins TRBV11-1 and TRBJ2-1; D is perhaps TRBD2 (5 bases). V lost 5 bases and J lost 1, with 12 bases in between. The CDR3 extends over 15 amino acids. Germline CDR1 reads SGHAT; CDR2 reads FQDESV (reference sequence). The CDR3 sequence: CASSPLGESYNEQFF. The DNA of the CDR3 is TGTGCCAGCAGCCCTCTCGGGGAATCCTACAATGAGCAGTTCTTC.

This clonotype occurred many times. The V call is TRBV15, the J call TRBJ2-1; the D gene could be TRBD1 or TRBD2 (5 bases each). Germline-derived CDR1 and CDR2 are LNHNV and YYDKDF (reference sequence). V lost 0 bases and J 0 bases, leaving 15 bases between the germline ends. This CDR3 comprises 18 residues. The CDR3 spells CATSRDLIAGSSYNEQFF. CDR3 DNA: TGTGCCACCAGCAGAGACCTCATAGCAGGGAGCTCCTACAATGAGCAGTTCTTC.

The chain carries TRBV6-5 and TRBJ1-1; the match to TRBD1 covers 8 bases. The CDR3 loop spans 14 amino acids. The trim removed 2 bases at V and 5 bases at J, leaving 4 bases unmatched. CDR1 MNHEY and CDR2 SVGAGI come from the germline V gene. CDR3 nucleotides: TGTGCCAGCAGTTACGACAGGGGTAAGACTGAAGCTTTCTTT. Translation gives CASSYDRGKTEAFF.

Many counts were recorded for this clonotype. DNA of the CDR3: TGTGCCAGCAGGGATCCGGGACAGGGACTCGAGCAGTACTTC. Translated, it gives CASRDPGQGLEQYF. The V gene is TRBV7-2, the J gene TRBJ2-7; 9 nucleotides line up with TRBD1. The V gene's germline CDR1 is SGHTA and CDR2 FQGNSA. The CDR3 length is 14 residues. Trimming removed 6 bases from V and 6 bases from J; junction bases left unmatched: 9.

This clonotype was seen a few times. V gene TRBV6-1 combines with J gene TRBJ2-7; TRBD1 matches 12 bases. Germline values: CDR1 MNHNS, CDR2 SASEGT. The CDR3 has 17 amino acids. After removal of 4 bases from V and 2 bases from J, the junction contained 9 bases not matched to a gene. CDR3 protein: CASSATGTGGYPYEQYF. As DNA, the CDR3 is TGTGCCAGCAGTGCCACCGGGACAGGGGGCTACCCCTACGAGCAGTACTTC.

This clonotype showed up many times. J is TRBJ1-5 and V is TRBV20-1; no clear D gene. Trimming removed 3 bases from V and 4 bases from J, with 10 bases in between. The CDR3 runs to 13 residues. Looked up from germline, CDR1 is DFQATT and CDR2 is SNEGSKA (reference sequence). The DNA of the CDR3 is TGCAGTGCTAGGGCCAGCGAGAATCAGCCCCAGCATTTT. This encodes CSARASENQPQHF.

The CDR3 nucleotides read TGCAGTGCTATCCGACAGGGTTCGGGGGAGCAGTACTTC. This translates into CSAIRQGSGEQYF. The chain is built from TRBV20-1 and TRBJ2-7; 7 nucleotides match TRBD1. CDR3 length: 13 amino acids. V dropped 4 bases and J dropped 7; count of bases not matched to a gene: 10. Germline V CDR1 and CDR2: DFQATT, SNEGSKA (reference sequence).

This clonotype showed up many times. The chain carries TRBV20-1 and TRBJ1-2; 7 bases fit TRBD1. From germline, CDR1 is DFQATT and CDR2 SNEGSKA (reference sequence). The CDR3 totals 14 residues. After removal of 0 bases from V and 4 bases from J, the junction contained 5 bases not matched to a gene. The CDR3, as DNA: TGCAGTGCTAGAGAGTCAGGGGGAGCCTATGGCTACACCTTC. Its translation: CSARESGGAYGYTF.

This clonotype was detected many times. The chain employs TRBV5-1 and TRBJ2-3; 8 bases map to TRBD1. From germline, CDR1 is SGHRS and CDR2 YFSETQ. Trimming at V came to 0 bases and at J to 3 bases, leaving 6 bases not matched to a gene. CDR3 size: 16 residues. For the CDR3, the DNA is TGCGCCAGCAGCTTGGAGCAGGGGGCGCGAACAGATACGCAGTATTTT. Protein product: CASSLEQGARTDTQYF.

V is TRBV12-3 or TRBV12-4 and J is TRBJ2-2; 9 nucleotides agree with TRBD2. V gave up 5 bases and J gave up 6 bases; unmatched junction bases: 7. This CDR3 is 15 amino acids long. CDR3: CASSSPAGGSGELFF. DNA of the CDR3: TGTGCCAGCAGTAGCCCAGCGGGAGGTTCCGGGGAGCTGTTTTTT.

V and J are TRBV20-1 and TRBJ2-4; 8 nucleotides match TRBD2. The CDR3 is made up of 14 amino acids. The germline V gene encodes CDR1 DFQATT and CDR2 SNEGSKA (reference sequence). V shed 8 bases and J 0 bases; nucleotides not matched to a gene: 6. The CDR3 reads CSFSGDLAKNIQYF. The CDR3 DNA follows: TGCAGTTTTAGCGGGGATCTAGCCAAAAACATTCAGTACTTC.

The CDR3 reads CAWSAGGNNEKLFF. The CDR3 coding sequence is TGTGCCTGGAGCGCCGGCGGGAATAATGAAAAACTGTTTTTT. V usage is TRBV30 and J usage is TRBJ1-4; D is uncertain. The CDR3 totals 14 residues. V lost 3 bases to trimming and J lost 4 bases, with 12 bases between them. Germline values: CDR1 GTSNPN, CDR2 SVGIG (reference sequence).

In this sample, this clonotype turned up many times. The chain combines TRBV12-3 or TRBV12-4 with TRBJ1-5; D is possibly TRBD1 (5 bases). Trimming took off 6 bases at V and 4 bases at J, with 13 bases between the two ends. The CDR3 length is 14 residues. CDR3 residues: CASRPGNFNQPQHF. The CDR3 DNA reads as TGTGCCAGCAGACCAGGGAATTTTAATCAGCCCCAGCATTTT.

The genes are TRBV6-1 and TRBJ1-3, with D maybe TRBD1 (5 bases). This CDR3 spans 13 amino acids. V was trimmed by 6 bases and J by 11 bases, leaving 17 bases between them. Per germline, CDR1 MNHNS and CDR2 SASEGT. The CDR3 reads CASSRDGGQAIYF. The CDR3 DNA follows: TGTGCCAGCAGCAGGGACGGAGGACAAGCCATATATTTT.

The genes are TRBV11-2 and TRBJ2-3; no reliable D call. Germline V gene sequence: CDR1 SGHAT, CDR2 FQNNGV. CDR3 length: 16 amino acids. The V end lost 3 bases, the J end lost 3 bases, and 16 bases lay between the germline ends. This CDR3 is CASSFGSLGATDTQYF. The CDR3 DNA is TGTGCCAGCAGCTTTGGGTCTTTAGGAGCAACAGATACGCAGTATTTT. Based on the CDR3 plus reference TRBV11-2 and TRBJ2-3, the full variable domain is EAGVAQSPRYKIIEKRQSVAFWCNPISGHATLYWYQQILGQGPKLLIQFQNNGVVDDSQLPKDRFSAERLKGVDSTLKIQPAKLEDSAVYLCASSFGSLGATDTQYFGPGTRLTVL.

This clonotype was seen at least ten times. This chain joins TRBV12-3 or TRBV12-4 and TRBJ1-4; D is unclear. Trimming took 6 bases from V and 6 from J, leaving 17 bases between them. This CDR3 has 15 residues. CDR3 DNA: TGTGCCAGCAGAGGTGGGGTGCAAGGGTATGAAAAACTGTTTTTT. Translated: CASRGGVQGYEKLFF.

This clonotype was seen at least ten times. V usage is TRBV30 and J usage is TRBJ2-1; the match to TRBD2 covers 9 bases. Germline trimming cut 0 bases from V and 4 bases from J; bases unmatched to any gene: 4. CDR3 size: 15 residues. Germline-derived CDR1 and CDR2 are GTSNPN and SVGIG (reference sequence). The CDR3 spells CAWSVRAGGYNEQFF. The CDR3 region has the DNA TGTGCCTGGAGTGTACGAGCGGGAGGATACAATGAGCAGTTCTTC.

This clonotype was seen repeatedly, ten times or more. The gene calls are TRBV28 and TRBJ1-1; no clear D gene. V lost 7 bases and J 1 base, leaving 16 bases between the germline ends. The CDR3 covers 15 residues. Germline V gives CDR1 MDHEN, CDR2 SYDVKM. The CDR3 reads CASKADASSNTEAFF. In nucleotides, the CDR3 is TGTGCCAGCAAAGCAGATGCCAGCTCGAACACTGAAGCTTTCTTT. Full variable domain (remainder filled in from reference TRBV28 and TRBJ1-1): DVKVTQSSRYLVKRTGEKVFLECVQDMDHENMFWYRQDPGLGLRLIYFSYDVKMKEKGDIPEGYSVSREKKERFSLILESASTNQTSMYLCASKADASSNTEAFFGQGTRLTVV.

V usage is TRBV4-1 and J usage is TRBJ2-5; 7 bases fit TRBD1. The CDR3 is made up of 14 amino acids. Germline V CDR1 and CDR2: MGHRA, YSYEKL. With 5 bases clipped from V and 1 base from J, the junction kept 4 bases outside the gene matches. CDR3 bases: TGCGCCAGCAGCTTACAGGGGACCCAAGAGACCCAGTACTTC. Protein: CASSLQGTQETQYF.

This clonotype showed up many times. J is TRBJ2-1 and V is TRBV24-1; 7 bases fit TRBD1. Unmatched junction bases numbered 10, after V lost 3 bases and J lost 0 bases. Germline CDR1 is KGHDR and CDR2 is SFDVKD. The CDR3 sequence is 18 residues long. CDR3 bases: TGTGCCACCAGTGATGTAATGTTGGACAGGAGCTCCTACAATGAGCAGTTCTTC. Its translation is CATSDVMLDRSSYNEQFF.

This chain connects TRBV5-1 to TRBJ2-1; no firm D call. V shed 1 base and J shed 5 bases, with 7 bases lying between them. The CDR3 is 13 amino acids. Germline V gene lookup returns CDR1 SGHRS and CDR2 YFSETQ. CDR3 sequence reads: CASSLTLNNEQFF. CDR3 in DNA: TGCGCCAGCAGCTTGACACTCAACAATGAGCAGTTCTTC.

This clonotype was detected many times. This chain connects TRBV30 to TRBJ2-6; D is possibly TRBD1 (5 bases). Germline-derived CDR1 and CDR2 are GTSNPN and SVGIG (reference sequence). The CDR3 runs to 17 residues. V was clipped by 2 bases and J by 0 bases, with 14 bases between them. The CDR3: CAWSLDLTDSGANVLTF. CDR3 DNA: TGTGCCTGGAGTTTGGATTTGACAGACTCTGGGGCCAACGTCCTGACTTTC.

The chain carries TRBV7-3 and TRBJ2-1; 9 positions agree with TRBD2. After removal of 5 bases from V and 2 bases from J, the junction contained 7 bases not matched to a gene. CDR1 and CDR2 (germline): SGHTA, FQGTGA. The CDR3 is 16 amino acids. The CDR3 loop is CASSPRPSGTYNEQFF. The DNA for the CDR3 is TGTGCCAGCAGCCCCCGCCCTAGCGGGACCTACAATGAGCAGTTCTTC.

This clonotype was counted many times. The chain has TRBV20-1 and TRBJ2-1; the D gene is possibly TRBD2 (5 bases). CDR3 size: 16 residues. The germline gives CDR1 DFQATT, CDR2 SNEGSKA (reference sequence). V shed 0 bases and J shed 2 bases, with 14 bases lying between them. CDR3 bases: TGCAGTGCTAGAGATGGCGGGCCGAGGACCTACAATGAGCAGTTCTTC. Translating gives CSARDGGPRTYNEQFF.

This clonotype was counted between two and nine times. V and J are TRBV20-1 and TRBJ1-5; tentatively, D is TRBD1 (6 bases). Trimming removed 3 bases at V and 1 base at J, with 10 bases between. The CDR3 totals 14 residues. The germline CDR1 and CDR2 sequences are DFQATT and SNEGSKA (reference sequence). The CDR3 nucleotides read TGCAGTGCTAGCAGGGGTGTGAGCAATCAGCCCCAGCATTTT. Translated: CSASRGVSNQPQHF.

This clonotype was detected only a few times. V gene TRBV20-1 combines with J gene TRBJ2-5; D may match TRBD1 or TRBD2 (6 bases each). Germline CDR1 DFQATT, CDR2 SNEGSKA (reference sequence). V lost 5 bases to trimming and J lost 1 base, with 17 bases between them. The CDR3 contains 15 residues. In nucleotides, the CDR3 is TGCAGTGCTGATGACAGGAGGGTTTTCCAAGAGACCCAGTACTTC. This encodes CSADDRRVFQETQYF.

This clonotype was detected many times. The chain recombines TRBV6-2 or TRBV6-3 with TRBJ2-7, with TRBD1 matching 7 bases. The trim removed 6 bases at V and 0 bases at J, leaving 5 bases unmatched. The length of the CDR3 is 14 residues. CDR1 MNHEY and CDR2 SVGEGT come from the germline V gene. CDR3 in amino acids: CASSLQGTSYEQYF. The CDR3 coding sequence is TGTGCCAGCAGCCTACAGGGGACCTCCTACGAGCAGTACTTC.

This clonotype was detected only a few times. The genes are TRBV6-1 and TRBJ2-3; D unresolved. Germline-derived CDR1 and CDR2 are MNHNS and SASEGT. V was cut by 5 bases and J by 8 bases, with 14 bases left in between. This CDR3 region has 13 residues. The CDR3 region is CASSRIQPGTQYF. CDR3 DNA: TGTGCCAGCAGTCGGATCCAGCCGGGTACGCAGTATTTT.

V gene TRBV10-3 combines with J gene TRBJ2-5; the D call may be TRBD1 or TRBD2 (5 bases each). Deletions cut 7 bases from V and 13 bases from J, with 22 bases between. Germline CDR1 reads ENHRY; CDR2 reads SYGVKD. The CDR3 is made up of 13 amino acids. The CDR3 nucleotides are TGTGCCATCAACACAAGTGAAGGGGCGGGTGCGTACTTC. It translates to CAINTSEGAGAYF.